The 28 T cell receptor beta chains below were found in one sample sequenced in a study of tumor and adjacent non-tumor tissue in lung cancer. This sample's RNA came from whole unsorted tissue. This non-tumor lung sample came from over 3 cm beyond the tumor edge. A modified ARM-PCR protocol with three rounds of nested PCR amplified TCRbeta. TCRdb fed the multiplex PCR reads into MiXCR, producing one record per CDR3 protein. The sample shows about 60,000 distinct CDR3 sequences, over 60% of them seen only once. Sequenced: distant non-tumor lung tissue. Receptor source: a man in his sixties or seventies with non-small cell lung cancer.

To note about this clonotype: An end of the junction differs from the germline gene, which may be a read error. The V gene is TRBV5-6, the J gene TRBJ2-2, with 7 bases identical to TRBD2. The length of the CDR3 is 17 residues. Germline V lookup: CDR1 SGHDT, CDR2 YYEEEE. CDR3 loop: CACSLPWTSGNTGELFF. The CDR3 nucleotides read TGTGCCTGCAGCCTCCCGTGGACTAGTGGAAACACCGGGGAGCTGTTTTTT.

In this sample, this clonotype turned up a few times. Being one base from a much bigger clone, this may be a read error. The V gene is TRBV5-4, the J gene TRBJ1-4; no definite D call. CDR3 length equals 15 residues. Germline CDR1 is SGHNT and CDR2 is YYREEE (reference sequence). Here the CDR3 DNA reads TGTGTCAGCAGCTCCCGCGGGGTACAAAATGAAAAACTGTTTTTT. As protein: CVSSSRGVQNEKLFF.

CDR3 amino acids: CASNPDPLKTGHYEQYF. The CDR3 DNA reads TGTGCCAGCAACCCCGACCCTCTGAAGACAGGGCACTACGAGCAGTACTTC. The chain employs TRBV7-9 and TRBJ2-7; 7 bases align to TRBD1. The germline V gene has CDR1 SEHNR and CDR2 FQNEAQ (reference sequence). J lost 3 bases, V lost 7 bases, and 18 bases had no gene match. The CDR3 has 17 residues.

This clonotype occurred a few times. V is TRBV7-9 and J is TRBJ2-7; TRBD2 is a possible D gene (7 bases). The V gene's germline CDR1 is SEHNR and CDR2 FQNEAQ (reference sequence). Trimming took off 1 base at V and 5 bases at J, with 12 bases between the two ends. The CDR3 extends over 14 amino acids. The CDR3 protein is CASSLEGGAHEQYF. The CDR3 nucleotides read TGTGCCAGCAGCTTAGAGGGGGGGGCCCACGAGCAGTACTTC.

This clonotype was recorded many times. The chain carries TRBV11-1 and TRBJ2-2, with a possible D match to TRBD2 (6 bases). Trimming took 5 bases from V and 7 from J, leaving 17 bases between them. The CDR3 spans 15 residues. From germline, CDR1 is SGHAT and CDR2 FQDESV (reference sequence). CDR3 amino acids: CASSPGDAGGGELFF. The CDR3 region has the DNA TGTGCCAGCAGCCCGGGGGATGCCGGGGGCGGGGAGCTGTTTTTT.

In regard to this clonotype: No conserved phenylalanine or tryptophan ends this CDR3, so it is likely a read error. This chain uses TRBV4-1 with TRBJ2-1; no firm D call. The CDR3 is made up of 14 amino acids. Germline V CDR1 and CDR2: MGHRA, YSYEKL. CDR3 in DNA: TGCGCCAGTAATCAAAATCCAGTTTACAATGACCAGTTCTCC. As protein: CASNQNPVYNDQFS.

J is TRBJ2-7 and V is TRBV9; D is undetermined. The CDR3 sequence is 12 residues long. V was trimmed by 4 bases and J by 5 bases, leaving 10 bases between them. Germline assignment: CDR1 SGDLS and CDR2 YYNGEE. The CDR3 sequence: CASSRDDNEQYF. The CDR3 DNA reads as TGTGCCAGCAGCCGCGACGACAACGAGCAGTACTTC.

As concerns this clonotype: This CDR3 fails to terminate in the conserved phenylalanine or tryptophan, so it likely reflects a read error. The chain joins TRBV6-5 to TRBJ2-7; D unclear. CDR1 MNHEY and CDR2 SVGAGI come from the germline V gene. Trimming pared 6 bases from V and 0 bases from J, leaving 12 bases between. The CDR3 length is 14 residues. The CDR3 DNA reads as TGTGCCAGCAGCCCGACAAGGACCTCCTACGAGCAGTACTTA. Translated: CASSPTRTSYEQYL.

This clonotype showed up just a few times. One end of the junction varies from germline; a read error may be responsible. This rearrangement joins TRBV11-1 to TRBJ2-1; no reliable D call. The CDR3 sequence is 14 residues long. In germline, CDR1 is SGHAT, CDR2 FQDESV (reference sequence). The CDR3 sequence: CASSLTGLYNEQLF. The CDR3 DNA sequence: TGTGCCAGCAGCTTGACGGGTCTCTACAATGAGCAGCTCTTC.

This clonotype has just a few counts. The chain uses TRBV29-1 and TRBJ1-3, with D possibly matching TRBD1 (6 bases). V lost 1 base and J lost 9, with 13 bases in between. The CDR3 covers 13 residues. The germline V gene encodes CDR1 SQVTM and CDR2 ANQGSEA. This chain's CDR3 is CSVEGRGAGTIYF. The CDR3 DNA sequence: TGCAGCGTTGAAGGTCGGGGGGCAGGCACCATATATTTT.

A note on this clonotype: A much larger clone sits a single nucleotide away, making a read error possible. The gene calls are TRBV10-2 and TRBJ2-3, with 9 positions matching TRBD2. Germline V gene data show CDR1 as WSHSY and CDR2 as SAAADI. The CDR3 spans 13 residues. CDR3 residues: CSSSVAGENTQYF. Here the CDR3 DNA reads TGCTCCAGCAGCGTAGCGGGGGAGAATACGCAGTATTTT.

The chain is built from TRBV11-2 and TRBJ2-3; tentative D call: TRBD2 (6 bases). CDR1 and CDR2 from the germline V gene are SGHAT and FQNNGV. Trimming took 5 bases from V and 12 from J, leaving 15 bases between them. The CDR3 loop spans 12 amino acids. In DNA, the CDR3 is TGTGCCAGCAGCCTTGTGGTAGCGGAACAGTATTTT. Translation: CASSLVVAEQYF.

This clonotype was counted many times. This chain uses TRBV6-1 with TRBJ2-2; D unresolved. The germline V gene has CDR1 MNHNS and CDR2 SASEGT. Trimming removed 4 bases from V and 6 bases from J, with 21 bases in between. The length of the CDR3 is 17 residues. The CDR3 nucleotides are TGTGCCAGCAGTGGTAAGGAGTATCAGCTCCTCCCCGGGGAGCTGTTTTTT. It yields the protein CASSGKEYQLLPGELFF.

A remark on this clonotype: A read error is likely, as this CDR3 ends without the conserved phenylalanine or tryptophan. V usage is TRBV6-2 or TRBV6-3 and J usage is TRBJ2-1; D is ambiguous. The germline V and J ends were trimmed by 8 bases and 6 bases, with 23 bases remaining between them. The CDR3 sequence is 16 residues long. Germline V gene data show CDR1 as MNHEY and CDR2 as SVGEGT. The CDR3 reads CASSYGTGLLGNEQFL. The CDR3 bases are TGTGCCAGCTCTTACGGCACGGGCTTACTTGGCAATGAGCAGTTCCTC.

By sample share, this clonotype is medium-sized (0.01 to 0.1%). The chain couples TRBV6-1 to TRBJ1-1, with no clear D. The V gene lost 6 bases and the J gene lost 1 base, with 9 bases spanning the gap. The CDR3 loop spans 13 amino acids. The germline V gene encodes CDR1 MNHNS and CDR2 SASEGT. Here the CDR3 reads CASRPPKNTEAFF. CDR3 bases: TGTGCCAGCAGACCTCCAAAGAACACTGAAGCTTTCTTT.

Details on this clonotype: The CDR3 carries no conserved terminal phenylalanine or tryptophan, so it likely arises from a read error. The chain combines TRBV11-2 with TRBJ1-5; maybe TRBD1 (5 bases). From germline, CDR1 is SGHAT and CDR2 FQNNGV. V shed 5 bases and J shed 7 bases, with 15 bases lying between them. The length of the CDR3 is 14 residues. CDR3 nucleotides: TGTGCCAGCAGCCGGACATGGGACGGGCAGCCCCAGCATTCT. This gives the protein CASSRTWDGQPQHS.

On this clonotype itself: Compared with germline, one end of the junction differs, possibly owing to a read error. The chain combines TRBV12-3 or TRBV12-4 with TRBJ2-3, with D possibly matching TRBD2 (5 bases). The length of the CDR3 is 12 residues. The CDR3 region is CASSWGAGMQYF. CDR3 in DNA: TGTGCCAGCAGTTGGGGAGCAGGTATGCAGTACTTT.

Details on this clonotype: A single base separates this from a much larger clone, so it may be a read error. The chain is built from TRBV11-3 and TRBJ2-5; 10 nucleotides align to TRBD1. The germline CDR1 and CDR2 sequences are SGHNT and YENEEA. The CDR3 is 16 residues long. In DNA, the CDR3 is TGTACCAGCAGCTTAAAGGGACAGGGGTTCCAAGAGGCCCAGTACTTC. The encoded protein is CTSSLKGQGFQEAQYF.

Many counts were recorded for this clonotype. The chain combines TRBV6-1 with TRBJ2-7; no clear D. This CDR3 spans 11 amino acids. With 7 bases removed from V and 2 bases from J, the gap between germline ends came to 6 bases. Germline V lookup: CDR1 MNHNS, CDR2 SASEGT. The CDR3 DNA sequence: TGTGCCAGCAACCGACCCTACGAGCAGTACTTC. This codes for CASNRPYEQYF.

V is TRBV11-2 and J is TRBJ2-3, with D perhaps TRBD1 (6 bases). Germline loops: CDR1 SGHAT, CDR2 FQNNGV. The CDR3 sequence is 16 residues long. The V end was cut by 5 bases, the J end by 2 bases, with 17 bases between. CDR3 sequence reads: CASSAHQGKDTDTQYF. The DNA of the CDR3 is TGTGCCAGCAGCGCACATCAGGGGAAGGACACAGATACGCAGTATTTT.

This clonotype appeared a single time. This chain links TRBV20-1 with TRBJ2-1, with 7 bases aligning to TRBD1. The CDR3 consists of 13 residues. Germline assignment: CDR1 DFQATT and CDR2 SNEGSKA (reference sequence). CDR3 in amino acids: CTHQGGTYNEQFF. DNA of the CDR3: TGCACTCATCAAGGGGGCACCTACAATGAGCAGTTCTTC.

Concerning this clonotype: This sequence may be a read error, since a much larger clone differs from it by one base. This chain uses TRBV11-1 with TRBJ2-5; 8 nucleotides agree with TRBD2. The CDR3 runs to 15 residues. Germline V gene sequence: CDR1 SGHAT, CDR2 FQDESV (reference sequence). The chain's CDR3 is CTSSPSVLGLGTQYF. As DNA, the CDR3 is TGTACCAGCAGCCCCTCAGTGTTGGGACTAGGGACCCAGTACTTC.

A word on this clonotype: This may arise from a read error, as a much more abundant clone is one base away. The chain links TRBV6-6 to TRBJ2-7; D might be TRBD1 (5 bases). This CDR3 region has 17 residues. Germline lookup yields CDR1 MNHNY and CDR2 SVGAGI (reference sequence). V was pared by 7 bases and J by 0 bases, with 22 bases between. As DNA, the CDR3 is TGTGCCAGCAACGAAATGGCCAAAGGGGCCAACTCCTACGAGCAGTACTTC. It codes for CASNEMAKGANSYEQYF.

This clonotype showed up many times. The chain recombines TRBV29-1 with TRBJ1-4; 7 positions match TRBD1. The CDR3 has 16 residues. V dropped 7 bases and J dropped 0; count of bases not matched to a gene: 11. Germline CDR1 SQVTM, CDR2 ANQGSEA. CDR3 DNA sequence: TGCAGCGCCCTAGGACAGGCGAGATCAACTAATGAAAAACTGTTTTTT. Protein product: CSALGQARSTNEKLFF.

Comment on this clonotype: Possible read error: a much larger clone is one base away. This chain links TRBV6-5 with TRBJ1-3; D remains unclear. Looked up from germline, CDR1 is MNHEY and CDR2 is SVGAGI. The CDR3 is 16 amino acids. The CDR3 loop reads CACSGLGVPSGNTIYF. CDR3 DNA: TGTGCCTGCAGTGGCCTCGGGGTTCCGTCTGGAAACACCATATATTTT.

This clonotype was detected ten times or more. The genes are TRBV4-1 and TRBJ2-3; TRBD2 matches 11 bases. The CDR3 loop spans 16 amino acids. Germline assignment: CDR1 MGHRA and CDR2 YSYEKL. J gave up 4 bases and V 2 bases, and 5 bases lay outside the gene matches. The chain's CDR3 is CASSQFSGGASDTQYF. Written as DNA, the CDR3 is TGCGCCAGCAGCCAATTTAGCGGGGGGGCTTCAGATACGCAGTATTTT.

To note about this clonotype: One end of the junction is discordant with germline, which a read error may explain. This chain links TRBV11-2 with TRBJ2-5; D unclear. CDR3 length: 13 residues. The germline V gene has CDR1 SGHAT and CDR2 FQNNGV. The CDR3 reads CASSSESLKTLYF. DNA for the CDR3: TGTGCCAGCAGCTCGGAGTCTTTGAAGACCCTGTACTTC.

The chain links TRBV5-1 to TRBJ2-5; 7 nucleotides agree with TRBD1. V dropped 4 bases and J dropped 5; count of bases not matched to a gene: 5. Germline V gene sequence: CDR1 SGHRS, CDR2 YFSETQ. The CDR3 spans 13 residues. CDR3 in DNA: TGCGCCAGCAGCGTACAGGGGCCGGAGACCCAGTACTTC. This encodes CASSVQGPETQYF.